The clone carrying this T cell receptor (beta chain) was observed a handful of times. This specimen comes from a study of cytomegalovirus exposure and HLA in healthy donors. About the study: The 120 or so validation repertoires used a platform that matched the one used for the approximately 620 first-cohort repertoires, as a later analysis reported.

TCRdb keeps only in-frame clones here, not all; method: immunoSEQ multiplex PCR. The sample includes about 160,000 clones, roughly 89% of them seen just once. Germline V gene data show CDR1 as SGDLS and CDR2 as YYNGEE. Trimming took 3 bases from V and 6 from J; bases not matched to a gene: 3. CDR3 length equals 14 residues. The donors were in the roughly 110-subject validation cohort; that cohort was separate from the roughly 700-subject first cohort. The sequenced material came from PBMCs. This clonotype originated in a man younger than 30 in good health and CMV-seropositive. The chain recombines TRBV9 with TRBJ2-7; 13 bases fit TRBD2. The CDR3 reads CASSALAGGGEQYF. DNA of the CDR3: TGTGCCAGCAGCGCACTAGCGGGAGGGGGCGAGCAGTACTTC.